This T cell receptor (beta chain) was retrieved from a study of blood T cell repertoires in COVID-19 (dated by TCRdb to 2018 to 2020). For the wider study: Samples covering the acute and convalescent phases of COVID-19 were provided by collaborators in the United States, Italy and Spain. The material from the prospective study consisted of cDNA or gDNA derived from T cells, B-cell-depleted T cells, or PBMCs. A de-identified subject ID, COVID-19 status, age in years and sex were almost always included in the sample metadata. HLA class I and class II types, where available, came from metadata supplied by the sample provider rather than from assay-based typing. Deeply sampled blood TCRbeta repertoires from subjects exposed to, actively infected with, or recovered from COVID-19 were included in the dataset. The repertoires were released in a freely available public database intended as a resource for research on the immune response to SARS-CoV-2. The samples were drawn from two sources: the first 160 participants of the ongoing ImmuneRACE study, and fewer than 1,500 subjects contributed by 6 global collaborators.

Turning to this clone: Its antigen remains unidentified. No base quality information exists; no much larger clone differs at one position.

Sequences DFQATT (CDR1) and SNEGSKA (CDR2) are obtained from the germline V gene (reference sequence). Cut back by 3 bases and 0 bases, the V and J ends lie 18 bases apart. The CDR3 starts with the cysteine, ends with the phenylalanine, and has 16 residues. Here the CDR3 DNA is all that survives: 48 bases in frame from base 1. Summary of the overall study and its limitations: How much clinical and demographic metadata was included differed by source and by participant, and the metadata was provided uncurated.

Participants in the prospective study were aged roughly 18 to 100 years, lived in under 30 United States geographic areas, and enrolled through a virtual design. In the prospective study, participants were assigned to cohorts based on the clinical history participants reported in a screening survey and a study questionnaire. In the prospective study, mobile phlebotomists collected whole blood, serum and a nasopharyngeal or oropharyngeal swab from each participant. Over a roughly 2-month period, participants in the prospective study had the option of providing additional blood draws and questionnaires. Before DNA extraction, blood samples from the prospective study were shipped at room temperature or frozen. TCRbeta CDR3 regions were amplified from genomic DNA by means of the immunoSEQ Assay, a bias-controlled multiplex PCR. The study's processing was this. The number of nucleated cells in each sample was estimated from the amplification of reference gene primers within the assay. To quantify the absolute abundance of each unique TCRbeta CDR3 rearrangement, sequence reads were collapsed and filtered. Productive Simpson clonality was computed per sample as the square root of Simpson's diversity index over productive rearrangements. TCRdb stores this immuneACCESS table with in-frame sequences only. Part of the clones is absent; in the studies checked, under half of the shortfall reflects unresolved V genes, and no reason is known for the rest. From that table come the V and J calls and clone size; the DNA was used to work out D and trimming. A total of hundreds of thousands of clones appear in this sample, approximately 90% of them only once. The ten largest clones capture about 2.5% of the sample.

Sequencing input: PBMCs or T cells enriched from blood (not recorded which). Here the chain combines TRBV20-1 and TRBJ2-7; TRBD1 is a weak D gene call, 5 bases matching. The TCR sequence derives from a woman aged 25-40 years with acute COVID-19. The nucleotides are TGCAGTGCTAGTGAATTCAAGAGTGGGGCCTCCTACGAGCAGTACTTC. This translates into CSASEFKSGASYEQYF.